This TCR beta chain was captured in a study of post-analysis software for immune sequencing data. The study, taken as a whole, reports: Four to six TRBV segments were significantly more frequent in patients than in controls. TRBV5-6, TRBV5-1 and TRBV20-1 were among these segments. The study found significantly lower normalized Chao1 diversity in multiple sclerosis patients than in controls.

CDR1 and CDR2 from the germline V gene are SGHRS and YFSETQ. Trimming removed 3 bases at V and 7 bases at J, with 17 bases between. The CDR3 runs 14 residues. Turning to this clonotype: No antigen is known for it.

TCR beta cDNA libraries had unique molecular identifiers. Input amounts of 1 to 10 million T cells were used. These gave roughly 0.5 million cDNA molecules, so each molecule approximated one T cell. MiXCR, applied by TCRdb to the PCR reads, yields one record per CDR3 protein. This repertoire shows 150,000 to 200,000 distinct CDR3 sequences, around 36% found once; its top ten account for 28%. This chain uses TRBV5-1 with TRBJ2-7, with D uncertain. This TCR came from a girl under 18 with multiple sclerosis. Here the sequenced sample was blood, taken after autologous hematopoietic stem cell transplantation. CDR3 DNA sequence: TGCGCCAGCAGCTCTGAAGGGCCCCATAGAGAGCAGTACTTC. Translated, it gives CASSSEGPHREQYF.